These 5 T cell receptor beta chains originate from one sample sequenced in a study of regulatory T cells in long-lasting Graves disease. Time point defined: newly diagnosed GD, antithyroid drugs for less than 3 months. After RNA was extracted from PBMCs, the TCR library was made from it. Arm-PCR of CDR3 regions with iRepertoire HTBI primers generated TCR beta libraries. MiXCR, run by TCRdb on the multiplex PCR reads, gives a single entry per CDR3 protein. The sample gives approximately 400,000 distinct CDR3 sequences, 15% of which show up once; over 15% is in the top ten. This sample also appeared in a second study, on T cells in Graves' hyperthyroidism and ophthalmopathy.

This material consisted of peripheral blood mononuclear cells (PBMCs), taken at new diagnosis, from a patient treated with antithyroid drugs. The receptors derive from a woman aged 25 to 45 with Graves disease.

Only a few counts were recorded for this clonotype. Since a much larger clone is just one base distant, this may be a read error. The chain links TRBV20-1 to TRBJ2-5; D possibly corresponds to TRBD2 (5 bases). CDR1 is DFQATT, CDR2 SNEGSKA, per germline (reference sequence). The CDR3 is made up of 13 amino acids. The CDR3 DNA sequence: TGCAGCGTAATGTTGGGGAGCCAAGAGACCCAGTACTTC. Translation gives CSVMLGSQETQYF.

This clonotype was counted at least ten times. The chain's CDR3 is CASSFILVDSQTQYF. For the CDR3, the DNA is TGTGCCAGCAGCTTTATCCTTGTTGACAGCCAGACCCAGTACTTC. The chain recombines TRBV11-2 with TRBJ2-5; the D gene is possibly TRBD1 (5 bases). Trimming cost V 3 bases and J 6 bases, with 17 bases left between them. Germline V gives CDR1 SGHAT, CDR2 FQNNGV. There are 15 residues in the CDR3.

This clonotype was detected many times. The V call is TRBV7-9, the J call TRBJ2-1, with 12 bases identical to TRBD2. Germline-derived CDR1 and CDR2 are SEHNR and FQNEAQ (reference sequence). The V and J ends lost 3 bases and 10 bases, in that order; junction bases with no gene match: 13. CDR3 length equals 17 residues. CDR3 DNA sequence: TGTGCCAGCAGCTTTTTACTAGCGGGAGGACCAATGGGGGAGCAGTTCTTC. Its translation: CASSFLLAGGPMGEQFF.

This clonotype was counted many times. The chain employs TRBV2 and TRBJ1-1, with D possibly being TRBD1 (5 bases). The CDR3 totals 14 residues. CDR1 is SNHLY, CDR2 FYNNEI, per germline. V was trimmed by 3 bases and J by 5 bases, leaving 13 bases between them. CDR3 sequence (DNA): TGTGCCAGCAGTGATTCGGGGCGAGGTACTGAAGCTTTCTTT. Protein sequence: CASSDSGRGTEAFF.

The sample holds a few counts of this clonotype. The chain carries TRBV9 and TRBJ2-5; 7 nucleotides line up with TRBD1. V lost 4 bases, J lost 2 bases, and 5 bases stayed unmatched. In germline, CDR1 is SGDLS, CDR2 YYNGEE. The length of the CDR3 is 14 residues. This chain's CDR3 is CASSLQGKQETQYF. The CDR3 DNA reads as TGTGCCAGCAGCCTACAGGGGAAACAAGAGACCCAGTACTTC. The full variable domain, with the rest looked up from reference TRBV9 and TRBJ2-5, is DSGVTQTPKHLITATGQRVTLRCSPRSGDLSVYWYQQSLDQGLQFLIQYYNGEERAKGNILERFSAQQFPDLHSELNLSSLELGDSALYFCASSLQGKQETQYFGPGTRLLVL.